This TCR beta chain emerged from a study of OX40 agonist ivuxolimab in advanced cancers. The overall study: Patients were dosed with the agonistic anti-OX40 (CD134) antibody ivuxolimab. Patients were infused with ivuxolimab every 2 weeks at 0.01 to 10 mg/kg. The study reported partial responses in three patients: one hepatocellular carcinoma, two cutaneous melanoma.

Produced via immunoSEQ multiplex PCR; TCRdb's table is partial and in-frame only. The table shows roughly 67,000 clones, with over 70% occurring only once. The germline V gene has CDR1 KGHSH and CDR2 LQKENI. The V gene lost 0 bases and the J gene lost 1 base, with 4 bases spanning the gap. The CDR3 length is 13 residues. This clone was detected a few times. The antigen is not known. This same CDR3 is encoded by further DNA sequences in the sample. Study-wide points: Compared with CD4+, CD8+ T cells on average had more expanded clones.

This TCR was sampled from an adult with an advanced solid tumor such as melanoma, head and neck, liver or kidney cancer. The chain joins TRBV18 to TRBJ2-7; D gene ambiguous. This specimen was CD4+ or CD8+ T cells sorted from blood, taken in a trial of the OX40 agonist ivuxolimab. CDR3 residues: CASSPPGSYEQYF. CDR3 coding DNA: TGTGCCAGCTCACCACCGGGGTCCTACGAGCAGTACTTC.